The next 13 T cell receptor beta chains were all read from a single sample in a study of blood T cell repertoires in COVID-19. The protocol was immunoSEQ multiplex PCR, while the TCRdb copy is restricted to in-frame clones and leaves out a portion. The repertoire includes 90,000 to 110,000 clones, approximately 80% of them detected once, and 7.9% sits in the top ten. The specimen was peripheral blood. These receptors were collected from a woman of 80 years or more with active or convalescent COVID-19.

This rearrangement joins TRBV5-4 to TRBJ2-7; 7 bases are a match to TRBD2. The CDR3 is made up of 15 amino acids. V was pared by 4 bases and J by 3 bases, with 10 bases of the junction left unmatched. Germline lookup yields CDR1 SGHNT and CDR2 YYREEE (reference sequence). CDR3 protein: CASSGAGRLNYEQYF. Here the CDR3 DNA reads TGTGCCAGCAGCGGGGCCGGGAGGCTTAACTACGAGCAGTACTTC.

The V call is TRBV6-5, the J call TRBJ2-3; TRBD2 matches 12 bases. J was trimmed by 0 bases and V by 11 bases; bases with no gene match: 3. Germline CDR1 is MNHEY and CDR2 is SVGAGI. CDR3 length equals 14 residues. CDR3 DNA sequence: TGTGCCGCCGGACTAGCGGGAAGCACAGATACGCAGTATTTT. This gives the protein CAAGLAGSTDTQYF.

The J gene is TRBJ1-2, the V gene TRBV12-3 or TRBV12-4; D gene unclear. The CDR3 has 13 residues. Trimming removed 6 bases from V and 7 bases from J, with 15 bases in between. CDR3 nucleotides: TGTGCCAGCAGCCTCAGCCGGGTAGGTGGCTACACCTTC. This gives the protein CASSLSRVGGYTF.

This chain connects TRBV10-3 to TRBJ1-4; D not certain. V gave up 3 bases and J gave up 5 bases, with 4 bases separating them. Germline loops: CDR1 ENHRY, CDR2 SYGVKD. The CDR3 is made up of 12 amino acids. For the CDR3, the DNA is TGTGCCATCAGTGAACAAAATGAAAAACTGTTTTTT. This encodes CAISEQNEKLFF.

The gene calls are TRBV9 and TRBJ1-4, with D possibly being TRBD1 (6 bases). The germline V gene encodes CDR1 SGDLS and CDR2 YYNGEE. Trimming took off 3 bases at V and 0 bases at J, with 9 bases between the two ends. The CDR3 has 15 residues. CDR3 DNA sequence: TGTGCCAGCAGCGCCACAGGGTCAACTAATGAAAAACTGTTTTTT. Translation gives CASSATGSTNEKLFF.

The chain combines TRBV2 with TRBJ1-4, with D tentatively TRBD1 (6 bases). V shed 10 bases and J shed 7 bases, with 16 bases lying between them. Germline V gene lookup returns CDR1 SNHLY and CDR2 FYNNEI. CDR3 size: 13 residues. The CDR3 reads CATDRTPGEKLFF. The CDR3 DNA follows: TGTGCCACAGACAGGACCCCTGGTGAAAAACTGTTTTTT.

The V gene is TRBV2, the J gene TRBJ2-2; 9 bases line up with TRBD1. The V and J ends lost 2 bases and 9 bases, in that order; junction bases with no gene match: 7. This CDR3 is 15 amino acids long. Germline V gives CDR1 SNHLY, CDR2 FYNNEI. CDR3 in DNA: TGTGCCAGCAGTGAACGGGACAGGGCTCGCCGGGAGCTGTTTTTT. It encodes CASSERDRARRELFF.

This clone was counted once. The genes are TRBV5-4 and TRBJ1-1, with 11 nucleotides matching TRBD1. The germline V gene encodes CDR1 SGHNT and CDR2 YYREEE (reference sequence). CDR3 length: 15 residues. V was pared by 4 bases and J by 5 bases, with 7 bases of the junction left unmatched. The CDR3 nucleotides are TGTGCCAGCAGCGCACCGGGACAGGGGGGGACTGAAGCTTTCTTT. This encodes CASSAPGQGGTEAFF.

This chain uses TRBV4-2 with TRBJ2-7, with 7 bases aligning to TRBD1. CDR3 length: 16 amino acids. The germline V gene encodes CDR1 LGHNA and CDR2 YNFKEQ. V shed 0 bases, J shed 2 bases, and the junction held 7 bases outside the gene matches. The CDR3 bases are TGTGCCAGCAGCCAAGATTTTAAGGGGGCCACCTACGAGCAGTACTTC. Encoded protein: CASSQDFKGATYEQYF.

This rearrangement joins TRBV18 to TRBJ2-3, with TRBD2 matching over 11 bases. Germline V gene sequence: CDR1 KGHSH, CDR2 LQKENI. CDR3 length: 15 residues. V was clipped by 4 bases and J by 3 bases; unmatched bases: 3. As DNA, the CDR3 is TGTGCCAGCTCACAGACTAGCGGGAAGACAGATACGCAGTATTTT. Translation: CASSQTSGKTDTQYF.

This clone has a single count. This chain uses TRBV5-8 with TRBJ2-7, with TRBD2 matching 9 bases. There are 16 residues in the CDR3. V lost 3 bases, J lost 0 bases, and 7 bases stayed unmatched. Germline CDR1 reads SGHTS; CDR2 reads YDEGEE. This CDR3 reads CASSSPKGLASYEQYF. The CDR3 nucleotides read TGTGCCAGCAGCTCACCCAAGGGACTAGCCTCCTACGAGCAGTACTTC.

This sequence joins TRBV3-1 (or the pseudogene TRBV3-2) and TRBJ2-7; 7 bases are shared with TRBD1. V was clipped by 0 bases and J by 4 bases; unmatched bases: 6. Germline values: CDR1 LGHDT, CDR2 YNNKEL (reference sequence). The CDR3 runs to 15 residues. In DNA form, the CDR3 reads TGTGCCAGCAGCCAAGACTCGGGACAGCCATACGAGCAGTACTTC. Protein: CASSQDSGQPYEQYF.

The chain links TRBV28 to TRBJ1-5; 7 nucleotides match TRBD1. The CDR3 sequence is 12 residues long. Trimming cost V 8 bases and J 7 bases; bases outside gene matches: 5. The germline CDR1 and CDR2 sequences are MDHEN and SYDVKM. The CDR3 DNA sequence: TGTGCCAGCGTCAGGGGGGACCAGCCCCAGCATTTT. The encoded protein is CASVRGDQPQHF.